Listed here are 5 T cell receptor beta chains from one sample, sequenced in a study of blood T cell repertoires in COVID-19. Data came from immunoSEQ multiplex PCR; TCRdb stores just in-frame clones and leaves some out. The sample records around 230,000 clones, 87% being singletons. The sequenced sample consisted of PBMCs or T cells enriched from blood (not recorded which). The source is a man younger than 30 with acute COVID-19.

This clone was found a few times. The rearrangement links TRBV18 to TRBJ2-1, with D tentatively TRBD2 (6 bases). The CDR3 sequence is 16 residues long. V was cut by 0 bases and J by 7 bases, with 16 bases left in between. The germline V gene has CDR1 KGHSH and CDR2 LQKENI. CDR3 sequence (DNA): TGTGCCAGCTCACCACCTAGCGGTCAAGGAGGTAATGAGCAGTTCTTC. This encodes CASSPPSGQGGNEQFF.

This clone occurred a few times. This sequence joins TRBV5-4 and TRBJ2-7, with 13 bases lining up with TRBD2. The CDR3 runs to 16 residues. With 3 bases clipped from V and 3 bases from J, the junction kept 6 bases outside the gene matches. Per the germline V gene, CDR1 is SGHNT and CDR2 is YYREEE (reference sequence). The CDR3, as DNA: TGTGCCAGCAGCTCCGGGACTAGCGGGATAAGCTACGAGCAGTACTTC. Translating it yields CASSSGTSGISYEQYF.

V and J are TRBV5-5 and TRBJ1-2; D unclear. Per germline, CDR1 SGHKS and CDR2 YYEKEE (reference sequence). CDR3 length: 13 residues. V lost 0 bases and J lost 4, with 7 bases in between. CDR3 amino acids: CASSLGDAYGYTF. The CDR3 nucleotides are TGTGCCAGCAGCTTGGGAGATGCCTATGGCTACACCTTC.

This clone was detected once. The chain combines TRBV3-1 (or the pseudogene TRBV3-2) with TRBJ2-1, with 9 bases lining up with TRBD2. Trimming cost V 4 bases and J 5 bases; bases outside gene matches: 6. This CDR3 spans 15 amino acids. The germline gives CDR1 LGHDT, CDR2 YNNKEL (reference sequence). This chain's CDR3 is CASSPPGLANNEQFF. The CDR3, as DNA: TGTGCCAGCAGCCCTCCGGGACTAGCAAACAATGAGCAGTTCTTC.

The chain links TRBV19 to TRBJ2-5, with D possibly being TRBD1 (6 bases). Germline assignment: CDR1 LNHDA and CDR2 SQIVND (reference sequence). Trimming left V 3 bases short and J 2 bases short, with 13 bases between. The CDR3 is 15 residues long. Here the CDR3 DNA reads TGTGCCAGTAGTATGGGGGCAGGTTGGCAAGAGACCCAGTACTTC. This sequence encodes CASSMGAGWQETQYF.